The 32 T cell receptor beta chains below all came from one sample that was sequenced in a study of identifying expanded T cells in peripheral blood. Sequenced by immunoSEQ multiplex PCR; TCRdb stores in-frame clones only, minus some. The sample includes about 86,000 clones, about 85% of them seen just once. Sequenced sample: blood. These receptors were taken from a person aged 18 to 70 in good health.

CDR3 DNA sequence: TGTGCCAGCAGCTTAGGGAGTTCTCAGCCCCAGCATTTT. This codes for CASSLGSSQPQHF. The chain couples TRBV7-9 to TRBJ1-5; unclear D gene. This CDR3 spans 13 amino acids. V shed 1 base and J shed 6 bases, with 7 bases lying between them. The germline gives CDR1 SEHNR, CDR2 FQNEAQ (reference sequence).

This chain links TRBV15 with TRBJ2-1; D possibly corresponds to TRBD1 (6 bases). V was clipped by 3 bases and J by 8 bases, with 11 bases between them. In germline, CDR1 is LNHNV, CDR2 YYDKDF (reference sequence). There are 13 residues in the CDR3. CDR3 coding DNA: TGTGCCACCAGCAGTAACCACAGGGATGAGCAGTTCTTC. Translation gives CATSSNHRDEQFF.

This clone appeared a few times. CDR3 DNA: TGCGCCAGCAGCTCCCGATCAGGGGGAGGAGATGGCTACACCTTC. This sequence encodes CASSSRSGGGDGYTF. The chain recombines TRBV5-1 with TRBJ1-2; 7 nucleotides match TRBD1. Germline assignment: CDR1 SGHRS and CDR2 YFSETQ. This CDR3 contains 15 residues. V dropped 3 bases and J dropped 6; count of bases not matched to a gene: 11. The variable domain in full, with the rest retrieved from reference TRBV5-1 and TRBJ1-2, is KAGVTQTPRYLIKTRGQQVTLSCSPISGHRSVSWYQQTPGQGLQFLFEYFSETQRNKGNFPGRFSGRQFSNSRSEMNVSTLELGDSALYLCASSSRSGGGDGYTFGSGTRLTVV.

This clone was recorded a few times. CDR3 coding DNA: TGTGCCAGTAGTTCAAACAGGGGCTATGGCTACACCTTC. Its translation: CASSSNRGYGYTF. The chain recombines TRBV19 with TRBJ1-2; 7 bases fit TRBD1. The length of the CDR3 is 13 residues. With 5 bases clipped from V and 4 bases from J, the junction kept 4 bases outside the gene matches. Germline loops: CDR1 LNHDA, CDR2 SQIVND (reference sequence).

CDR3 amino acids: CASSQDNHYGYTF. CDR3 DNA sequence: TGTGCCAGCAGTCAAGACAACCACTATGGCTACACCTTC. The chain carries TRBV7-2 and TRBJ1-2; no clear D. CDR3 length: 13 residues. The V end was cut by 6 bases, the J end by 3 bases, with 11 bases between. Per the germline V gene, CDR1 is SGHTA and CDR2 is FQGNSA. Full variable domain (missing parts from reference TRBV7-2 and TRBJ1-2): GAGVSQSPSNKVTEKGKDVELRCDPISGHTALYWYRQSLGQGLEFLIYFQGNSAPDKSGLPSDRFSAERTGGSVSTLTIQRTQQEDSAVYLCASSQDNHYGYTFGSGTRLTVV.

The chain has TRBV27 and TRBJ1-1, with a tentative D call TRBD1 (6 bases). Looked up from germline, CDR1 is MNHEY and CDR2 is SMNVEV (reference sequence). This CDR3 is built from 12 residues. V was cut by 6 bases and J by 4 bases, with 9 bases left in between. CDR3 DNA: TGTGCCAGCAGGATGGGGGCCACTGAAGCTTTCTTT. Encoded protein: CASRMGATEAFF.

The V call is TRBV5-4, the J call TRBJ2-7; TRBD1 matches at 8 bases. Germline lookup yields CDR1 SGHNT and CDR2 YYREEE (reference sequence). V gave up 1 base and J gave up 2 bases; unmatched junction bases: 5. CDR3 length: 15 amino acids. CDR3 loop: CASSLQSTGAYEQYF. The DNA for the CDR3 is TGTGCCAGCAGCTTGCAATCGACAGGGGCCTACGAGCAGTACTTC. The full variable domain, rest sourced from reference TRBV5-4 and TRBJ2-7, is ETGVTQSPTHLIKTRGQQVTLRCSSQSGHNTVSWYQQALGQGPQFIFQYYREEENGRGNFPPRFSGLQFPNYSSELNVNALELDDSALYLCASSLQSTGAYEQYFGPGTRLTVT.

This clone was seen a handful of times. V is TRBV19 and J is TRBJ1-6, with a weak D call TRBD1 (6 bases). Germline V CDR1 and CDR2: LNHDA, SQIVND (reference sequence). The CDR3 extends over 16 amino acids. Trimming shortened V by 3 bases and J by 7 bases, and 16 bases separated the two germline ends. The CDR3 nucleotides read TGTGCCAGTAGTATCATGCCAGGACAGCAAAATTCACCCCTCCACTTT. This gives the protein CASSIMPGQQNSPLHF. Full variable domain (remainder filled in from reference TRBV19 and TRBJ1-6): DGGITQSPKYLFRKEGQNVTLSCEQNLNHDAMYWYRQDPGQGLRLIYYSQIVNDFQKGDIAEGYSVSREKKESFPLTVTSAQKNPTAFYLCASSIMPGQQNSPLHFGNGTRLTVT.

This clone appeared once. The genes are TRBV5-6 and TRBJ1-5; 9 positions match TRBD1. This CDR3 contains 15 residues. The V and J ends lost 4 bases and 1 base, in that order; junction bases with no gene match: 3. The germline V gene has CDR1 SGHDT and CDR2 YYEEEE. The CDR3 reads CASSLGTGSNQPQHF. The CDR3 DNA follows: TGTGCCAGCAGCCTCGGGACAGGGAGCAATCAGCCCCAGCATTTT.

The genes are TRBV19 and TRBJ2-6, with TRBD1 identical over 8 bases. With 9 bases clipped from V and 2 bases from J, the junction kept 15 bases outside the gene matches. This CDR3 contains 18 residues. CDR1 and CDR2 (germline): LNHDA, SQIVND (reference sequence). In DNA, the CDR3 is TGTGCCAGCAATGATGCCAGGGGGCGCAGGGCTGGGGCCAACGTCCTGACTTTC. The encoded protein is CASNDARGRRAGANVLTF.

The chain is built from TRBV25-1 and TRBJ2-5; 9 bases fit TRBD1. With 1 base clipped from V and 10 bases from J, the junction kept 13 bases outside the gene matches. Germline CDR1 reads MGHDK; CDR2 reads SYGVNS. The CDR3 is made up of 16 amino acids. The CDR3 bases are TGTGCCAGCAGTGAATGGGACAGGGCTGGTAAAGGTGTCCAGTACTTC. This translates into CASSEWDRAGKGVQYF.

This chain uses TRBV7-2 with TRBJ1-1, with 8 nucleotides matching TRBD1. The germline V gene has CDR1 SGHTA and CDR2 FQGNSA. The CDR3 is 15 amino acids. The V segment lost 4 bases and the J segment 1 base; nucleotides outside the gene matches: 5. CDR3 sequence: CASSSSGGANTEAFF. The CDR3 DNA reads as TGTGCCAGCAGCTCGTCAGGGGGCGCGAACACTGAAGCTTTCTTT.

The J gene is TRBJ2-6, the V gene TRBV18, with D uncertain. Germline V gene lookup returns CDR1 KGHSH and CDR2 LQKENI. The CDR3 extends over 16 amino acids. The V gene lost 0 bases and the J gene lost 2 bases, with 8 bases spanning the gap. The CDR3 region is CASSPPGFPGANVLTF. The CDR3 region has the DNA TGTGCCAGCTCACCACCCGGGTTCCCTGGGGCCAACGTCCTGACTTTC.

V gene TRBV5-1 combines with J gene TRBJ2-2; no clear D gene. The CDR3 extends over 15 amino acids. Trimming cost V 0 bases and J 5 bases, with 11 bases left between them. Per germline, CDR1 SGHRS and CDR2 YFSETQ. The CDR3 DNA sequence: TGCGCCAGCAGCTTGGGATTTAGTGTTACCGGGGAGCTGTTTTTT. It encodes CASSLGFSVTGELFF. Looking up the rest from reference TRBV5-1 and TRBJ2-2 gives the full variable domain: KAGVTQTPRYLIKTRGQQVTLSCSPISGHRSVSWYQQTPGQGLQFLFEYFSETQRNKGNFPGRFSGRQFSNSRSEMNVSTLELGDSALYLCASSLGFSVTGELFFGEGSRLTVL.

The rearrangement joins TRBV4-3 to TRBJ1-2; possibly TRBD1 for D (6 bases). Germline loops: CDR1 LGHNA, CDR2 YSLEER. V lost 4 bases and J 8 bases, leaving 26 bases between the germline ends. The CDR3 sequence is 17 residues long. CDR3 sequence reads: CASSRGGVAQGLGGYTF. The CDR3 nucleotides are TGCGCCAGCAGCCGGGGCGGAGTCGCACAGGGATTAGGCGGCTACACCTTC.

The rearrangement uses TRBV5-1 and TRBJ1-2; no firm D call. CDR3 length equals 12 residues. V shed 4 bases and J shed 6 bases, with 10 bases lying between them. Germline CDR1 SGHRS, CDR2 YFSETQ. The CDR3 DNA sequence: TGCGCCAGCAGCGAGGACCTAAATGGCTACACCTTC. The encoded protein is CASSEDLNGYTF.

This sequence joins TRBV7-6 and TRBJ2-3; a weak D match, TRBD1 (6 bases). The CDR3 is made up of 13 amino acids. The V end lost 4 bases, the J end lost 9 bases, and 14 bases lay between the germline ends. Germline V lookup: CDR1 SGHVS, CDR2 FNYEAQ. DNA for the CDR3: TGTGCCAGCAGCTCAGGGGATTCTACGACGCAGTATTTT. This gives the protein CASSSGDSTTQYF.

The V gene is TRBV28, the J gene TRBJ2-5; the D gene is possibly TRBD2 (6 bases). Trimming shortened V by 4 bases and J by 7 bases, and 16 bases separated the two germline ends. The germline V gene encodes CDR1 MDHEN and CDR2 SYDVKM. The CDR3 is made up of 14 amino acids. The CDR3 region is CASSYDALGGTQYF. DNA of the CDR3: TGTGCCAGCAGTTACGACGCCTTGGGGGGGACCCAGTACTTC.

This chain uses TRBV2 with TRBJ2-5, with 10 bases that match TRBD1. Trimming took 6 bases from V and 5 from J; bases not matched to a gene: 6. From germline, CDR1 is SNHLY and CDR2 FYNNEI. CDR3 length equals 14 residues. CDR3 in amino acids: CASSRDRGEETQYF. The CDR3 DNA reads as TGTGCCAGCAGCCGGGACAGGGGAGAGGAGACCCAGTACTTC. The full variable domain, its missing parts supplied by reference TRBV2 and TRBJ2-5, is EPEVTQTPSHQVTQMGQEVILRCVPISNHLYFYWYRQILGQKVEFLVSFYNNEISEKSEIFDDQFSVERPDGSNFTLKIRSTKLEDSAMYFCASSRDRGEETQYFGPGTRLLVL.

The CDR3 DNA reads as TGTGCCAGCAGGGAGCAGGGAGCTGGAAACACCATATATTTT. It translates to CASREQGAGNTIYF. The V gene is TRBV27, the J gene TRBJ1-3, with D tentatively TRBD1 (5 bases). The V gene lost 6 bases and the J gene lost 2 bases, with 11 bases spanning the gap. The CDR3 length is 14 residues. Germline V gene data show CDR1 as MNHEY and CDR2 as SMNVEV (reference sequence).

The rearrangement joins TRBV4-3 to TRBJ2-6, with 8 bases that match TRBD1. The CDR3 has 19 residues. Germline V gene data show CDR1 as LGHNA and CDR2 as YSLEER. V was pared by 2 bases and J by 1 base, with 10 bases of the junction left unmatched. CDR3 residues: CASSQWTGRVESGANVLTF. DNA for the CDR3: TGCGCCAGCAGCCAATGGACAGGGAGAGTAGAATCTGGGGCCAACGTCCTGACTTTC.

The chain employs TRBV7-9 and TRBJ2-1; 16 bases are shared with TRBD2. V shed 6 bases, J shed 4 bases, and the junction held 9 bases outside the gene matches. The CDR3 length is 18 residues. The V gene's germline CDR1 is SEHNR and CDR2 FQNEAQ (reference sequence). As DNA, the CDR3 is TGTGCCAGCAGTACCGGGACTAGCGGGGGGGCCGCATACAATGAGCAGTTCTTC. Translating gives CASSTGTSGGAAYNEQFF.

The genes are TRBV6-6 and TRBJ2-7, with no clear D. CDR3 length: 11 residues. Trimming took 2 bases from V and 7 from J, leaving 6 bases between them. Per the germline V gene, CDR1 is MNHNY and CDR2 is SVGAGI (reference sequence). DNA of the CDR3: TGTGCCAGCAGTTACGGGGTTGAGCAGTACTTC. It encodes CASSYGVEQYF.

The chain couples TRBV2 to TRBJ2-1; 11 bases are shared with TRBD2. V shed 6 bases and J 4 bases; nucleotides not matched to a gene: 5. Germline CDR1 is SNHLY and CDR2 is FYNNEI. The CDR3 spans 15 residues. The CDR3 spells CASSSGTSGYNEQFF. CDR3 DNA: TGTGCCAGCAGCTCCGGGACTAGCGGTTACAATGAGCAGTTCTTC.

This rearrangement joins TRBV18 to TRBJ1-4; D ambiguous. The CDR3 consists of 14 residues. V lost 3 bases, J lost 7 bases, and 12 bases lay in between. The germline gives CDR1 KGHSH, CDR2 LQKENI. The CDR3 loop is CASSPNGVGEKLFF. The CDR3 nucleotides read TGTGCCAGCTCACCGAACGGAGTAGGTGAAAAACTGTTTTTT.

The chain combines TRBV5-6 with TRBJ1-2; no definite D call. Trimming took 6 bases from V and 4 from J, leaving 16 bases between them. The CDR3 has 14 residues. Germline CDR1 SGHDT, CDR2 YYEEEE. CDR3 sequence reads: CASTIQESPYGYTF. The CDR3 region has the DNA TGTGCCAGCACCATCCAGGAGAGTCCCTATGGCTACACCTTC.

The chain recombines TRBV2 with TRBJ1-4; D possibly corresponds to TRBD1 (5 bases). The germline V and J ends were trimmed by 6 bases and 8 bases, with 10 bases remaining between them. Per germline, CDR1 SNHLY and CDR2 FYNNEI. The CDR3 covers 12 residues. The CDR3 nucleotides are TGTGCCAGCAGGGGGCCCCTGGAAAAACTGTTTTTT. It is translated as CASRGPLEKLFF.

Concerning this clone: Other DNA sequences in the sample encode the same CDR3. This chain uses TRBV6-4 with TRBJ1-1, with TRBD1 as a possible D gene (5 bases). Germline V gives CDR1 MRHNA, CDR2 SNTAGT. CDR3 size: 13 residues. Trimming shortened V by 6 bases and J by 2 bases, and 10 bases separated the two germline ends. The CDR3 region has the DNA TGTGCCAGCAGGGACACCCCAAACACTGAAGCTTTCTTT. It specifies CASRDTPNTEAFF.

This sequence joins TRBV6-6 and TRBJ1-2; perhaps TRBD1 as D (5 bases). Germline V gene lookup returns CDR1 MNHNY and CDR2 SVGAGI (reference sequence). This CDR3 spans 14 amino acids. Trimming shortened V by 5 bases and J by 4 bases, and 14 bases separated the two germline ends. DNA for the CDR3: TGTGCCAGCAGTGGAGATACAAGGGGCTATGGCTACACCTTC. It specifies CASSGDTRGYGYTF.

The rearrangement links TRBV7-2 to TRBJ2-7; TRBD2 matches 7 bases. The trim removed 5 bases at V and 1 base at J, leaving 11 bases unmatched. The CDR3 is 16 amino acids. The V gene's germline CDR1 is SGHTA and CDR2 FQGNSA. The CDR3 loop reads CASSPMGGTLSYEQYF. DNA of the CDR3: TGTGCCAGCAGCCCCATGGGGGGGACCCTGTCCTACGAGCAGTACTTC.

The CDR3 loop reads CASTMLQGGYTF. CDR3 nucleotides: TGTGCCAGCACAATGCTACAGGGGGGCTACACCTTC. The genes are TRBV28 and TRBJ1-2; 7 bases are shared with TRBD1. J was trimmed by 8 bases and V by 7 bases; bases with no gene match: 7. Germline V gives CDR1 MDHEN, CDR2 SYDVKM. This CDR3 is 12 amino acids long.

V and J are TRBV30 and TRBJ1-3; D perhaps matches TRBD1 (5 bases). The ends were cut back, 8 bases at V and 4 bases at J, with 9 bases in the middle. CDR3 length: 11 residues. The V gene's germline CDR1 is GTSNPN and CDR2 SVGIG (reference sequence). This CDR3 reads CARGFGNTIYF. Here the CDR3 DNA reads TGTGCCAGGGGCTTCGGAAACACCATATATTTT.